The T cell receptor beta chain under discussion was sequenced for a study of blood T cell repertoires in COVID-19. Germline CDR1 KGHDR, CDR2 SFDVKD. V dropped 3 bases and J dropped 4 bases, with 8 bases sitting between them. The CDR3 length is 13 residues. Method: immunoSEQ multiplex PCR; TCRdb's copy keeps in-frame clones and lacks some. The profile shows 250,000 to 350,000 clones, 90% of them singletons. This receptor was obtained from a woman aged 18-29 years with acute COVID-19. The chain carries TRBV24-1 and TRBJ2-5; D might be TRBD1 (7 bases). The source material was PBMCs or T cells enriched from blood (not recorded which). The CDR3 nucleotides are TGTGCCACCAGTGATCAGGGGGGAGAGACCCAGTACTTC. Residues: CATSDQGGETQYF.